Sequencing of this T cell receptor beta chain was carried out in a study of CD8+ T cells in alopecia areata. Study-level results: In scalp samples, resident alphabeta T cells of normal skin are also sequenced. More clonal than normal scalp was lesional scalp, particularly alopecia totalis/universalis. Tofacitinib delivered significant drops in scalp clonality and in expanded CD8+ clones among the top 100.

V lost 4 bases and J 2 bases, leaving 13 bases between the germline ends. Germline V gene data show CDR1 as GTSNPN and CDR2 as SVGIG (reference sequence). The CDR3 spans 14 residues. cDNA prepared by RNA extraction and subsequent reverse transcription served as the template for sequencing. Clones were read by immunoSEQ multiplex PCR, and TCRdb kept only the in-frame ones, dropping some. The table lists about 160,000 clones, about three fifths of them singletons. Treatment given: oral pan-JAK inhibitor, 5-10 mg twice daily. Isolation of CD4+ and CD8+ T cells from PBMCs was achieved by sorting. About this clone: Its antigen is unknown.

V and J are TRBV30 and TRBJ2-3; no firm D call. Sequenced material: CD4+ T cells sorted from blood, taken at week 4, from a patient treated with tofacitinib. The clonotype originates from a human donor with alopecia areata. CDR3 DNA: TGTGCCTGGACTCCAGGCACCAACACAGATACGCAGTATTTT. It encodes CAWTPGTNTDTQYF. The full variable domain, completed using reference TRBV30 and TRBJ2-3, is SQTIHQWPATLVQPVGSPLSLECTVEGTSNPNLYWYRQAAGRGLQLLFYSVGIGQISSEVPQNLSASRPQDRQFILSSKKLLLSDSGFYLCAWTPGTNTDTQYFGPGTRLTVL.